This T cell receptor beta chain came from a study of MAIT cells during Salmonella Paratyphi A infection (dated by TCRdb to about 2017). For the study in its entirety: Adult volunteers aged 18 to 60 ingested a single dose of 1-5x10^3 CFU of S. Paratyphi A strain NVGH308. Starting at diagnosis, diagnosed volunteers were given ciprofloxacin 500 mg twice a day for 14 days.

A distance of 19 bases separates the germline ends of V and J, which lose 4 bases and 3 bases respectively. CDR1 and CDR2 were assigned from the germline V gene as SGHTA and FQGNSA. CDR3 length: 16 amino acids, cysteine to phenylalanine. The sequence is cut down to CDR3 DNA, 48 bases in frame from base 1. Worth noting for this clonotype: The antigen this receptor binds is unknown. No base-level quality is on record; no much larger clone is a single base apart.

The sample's time point label is to be understood as: mid-infection, around enteric fever diagnosis. Using flow cytometry, MAIT cells, defined as Valpha7.2+ CD161+ T cells, were identified and sorted. In a handful of volunteers who developed enteric fever after controlled oral challenge with live Salmonella Paratyphi A, circulating MAIT cell TCRbeta repertoires were profiled over time. Every diagnosed volunteer provided MAIT cell samples at three timepoints: pre-infection, mid-infection and post-infection. A diagnosis of enteric fever required Paratyphi A bacteremia and/or a persistent fever above 38 degrees C that lasted more than 12 hours. Diagnosis of infection in challenged volunteers occurred between day 4 and day 7 after challenge. For RNA extraction, between 5,000 and 10,000 MAIT cells per sample were sorted directly into RNAqueous-Micro lysis buffer. Lymphoprep gradient centrifugation was used to isolate peripheral blood mononuclear cells from both the blood samples and the leukocyte cones. Cells were sorted on either a BD FACSAria Fusion or a BD FACSAria III sorter.

General conclusions and limits of the study: MAIT cell TRBV usage was oligoclonal with a preference for TRBV20 and TRBV6, and infection did not appear to change this usage. Diagnosed volunteers showed more expansion or contraction among top five MAIT clonotypes than healthy controls (around 0.57 versus 0.12), suggesting infection-driven repertoire reshaping. Space occupied by over-represented MAIT clonotypes fell significantly from baseline to mid-infection (approximately 0.17 to 0.10), with no significant post-infection difference. The availability of volunteer samples limited the sample sizes, but these sizes were considered adequate to detect differences between groups.

The method behind the library was 5' RACE. TCRbeta was amplified in two rounds of PCR using Phusion High-Fidelity polymerase, and the primers added sample-specific barcodes. TCRbeta libraries were made through template-switch cDNA synthesis using SMARTScribe reverse transcriptase and a TRBC-specific primer. After barcoding, samples were pooled and then prepared using the NEBNext Ultra DNA Library Prep Kit for Illumina. Sequencing of the libraries took place on an Illumina MiSeq using the MiSeq reagent kit v2, 300 cycles. Processing in the source paper ran as follows. Jemultiplexer was used to demultiplex reads by barcode, and MiTCR with default parameters handled the alignment. Non-functional sequences were removed with VDJtools, and each clonotype was defined by its amino acid sequence, with frequencies calculated from the assigned sequence reads. Clonal space homeostasis binned clonotypes by frequency as over-represented (0.05-1), large, medium and small. In-frame beta chains were kept once TCRdb had trimmed the public reads at Q25 with fastp and called clones with MiXCR. Identical CDR3 proteins give one entry, which carries the most common genes and DNA. The V and J calls shown here were made by TCRdb, not taken from the authors' results. Counted in this sample were about 600 distinct CDR3 sequences; approximately 30% of them appeared once. 24% of the sample is in the top ten clones.

The rearranged segments are TRBV7-2 and TRBJ2-7; the D segment could be TRBD2, given 5 matching bases. This TCR was sampled from a person aged 18 to 75 who was deliberately infected with Salmonella Paratyphi A in a paratyphoid fever challenge study. The sample consisted of MAIT cells from PBMCs, taken at the middle sampling point of the challenge study. The bases are TGTGCCAGCAGCTCCTGTTCCGGGATAATGATCTACGAGCAGTACTTC. It translates as CASSSCSGIMIYEQYF.